These T cell receptor beta chains were read from a single sample in a study of shared clonotypes between healthy human individuals. Some clones are missing from TCRdb's copy, which holds only in-frame ones; the method was immunoSEQ multiplex PCR. The table records some 1.5 million clones, roughly 96% of them present only once. Sequenced sample: naive CD4+ T cells sorted from blood. These receptors all come from a man aged 25 to 40 in good health. Both conserved end residues are part of each CDR3. The order of the fields is D gene, clone size, V gene, J gene, CDR3 DNA, CDR3 protein. A D gene is named only where the DNA matches it firmly. Expanded clones get a size class; other rows say once, few or many, or leave the size out.

>.|.|TRBV27|TRBJ1-4
TGTGCCAGCAGTGCCAGGGGCTGGAAGTATACTAATGAAAAACTGTTTTTT
CASSARGWKYTNEKLFF
>.|.|TRBV15|TRBJ1-2
TGTGCCACCAGCAGAGTAAATACAGGGTTTTATGGCTACACCTTC
CATSRVNTGFYGYTF
>TRBD2|.|TRBV7-9|TRBJ2-1
TGTGCCAGCAGCCTAGCCGCTAGCGGTAGCTCCTACAATGAGCAGTTCTTC
CASSLAASGSSYNEQFF
>.|.|TRBV9|TRBJ1-3
TGTGCCAGCAGCACCACCGGGACCCCCTCTGGAAACACCATATATTTT
CASSTTGTPSGNTIYF
>.|.|TRBV28|TRBJ2-7
TGTGCCAGCAGTTTATACGGCAGCAACGAGCAGTACTTC
CASSLYGSNEQYF
>.|.|TRBV27|TRBJ2-1
TGTGCCAGCAGTTTCGTGGCTAGCTCCTACAATGAGCAGTTCTTC
CASSFVASSYNEQFF
>TRBD2|.|TRBV5-1|TRBJ2-5
TGCGCCAGCAGCCGGGGACTAGCGGGAGGAGAGACCCAGTACTTC
CASSRGLAGGETQYF
>.|.|TRBV19|TRBJ2-4
TGTGCCAGTAGTGGACGATCCCGGGTCGTAAACATTCAGTACTTC
CASSGRSRVVNIQYF
>.|.|TRBV2|TRBJ1-2
TGTGCCAGCAGTGGGCGGATCAAAGACGGCTACACCTTC
CASSGRIKDGYTF
>TRBD1|once|TRBV2|TRBJ2-7
TGTGCCAGCAACCGACAGGGTATCTACGAGCAGTACTTC
CASNRQGIYEQYF
>.|.|TRBV6-5|TRBJ1-4
TGTGCCAGCAGGGGGAGGACGGAAAAACTGTTTTTT
CASRGRTEKLFF
>TRBD1|.|TRBV28|TRBJ2-2
TGTGCCAGCAGGGCCGGGACAGGGGGCGTCTACGGGGAGCTGTTTTTT
CASRAGTGGVYGELFF
>.|.|TRBV7-2|TRBJ2-7
TGTGCCAGCAGCTTGTCGTGGCGGACTCACTCCGAGCAGTACTTC
CASSLSWRTHSEQYF
>.|.|TRBV5-1|TRBJ2-3
TGCGCCAGCAGCTGGGGCGGGCGGGGAGGCACAGATACGCAGTATTTT
CASSWGGRGGTDTQYF
>TRBD2|once|TRBV4-2|TRBJ2-3
TGTGCCAGCAGCCAATCCAGCGGGGCCAGCACAGATACGCAGTATTTT
CASSQSSGASTDTQYF
>.|.|TRBV28|TRBJ1-2
TGTGCCAGCAGTACCCGACAATGGGACTATGGCTACACCTTC
CASSTRQWDYGYTF
>TRBD2|.|TRBV29-1|TRBJ2-3
TGCAGCGTGGGGGGACTAGAGGGATATACGCAGTATTTT
CSVGGLEGYTQYF
>.|.|TRBV6-6|TRBJ1-2
TGTGCCACGCGGGGCGACTATGGCTACACCTTC
CATRGDYGYTF
>.|.|TRBV28|TRBJ2-7
TGTGCCAGCAGTTTATATCTCTACGAGCAGTACTTC
CASSLYLYEQYF
>.|.|TRBV6-1|TRBJ1-5
TGTGCCAGCAGTGACTTACGCCTAAATCAGCCCCAGCATTTT
CASSDLRLNQPQHF
>.|.|TRBV21-1|TRBJ2-7
TGTGCCAGCAGCATCTTAGCGGGAGCCTACGAGCAGTACTTC
CASSILAGAYEQYF
>TRBD2|.|TRBV7-2|TRBJ2-7
TGTGCCAGCAGCTACGGGGGGGTCCAGGCCGAGCAGTACTTC
CASSYGGVQAEQYF
>TRBD2|once|TRBV5-1|TRBJ2-2
TGCGCCAGCAGCCCACCGGGACTAGCGCAGACCGGGGAGCTGTTTTTT
CASSPPGLAQTGELFF
>TRBD2|.|TRBV5-1|TRBJ2-3
TGCGCCAGCAGCCAGGGACTAGCAACAGATACGCAGTATTTT
CASSQGLATDTQYF
>TRBD2|.|TRBV5-6|TRBJ2-1
TGTGCCAGCAGCTACTGGACTAGCGGGAGGATAGTTGGTGAGCAGTTCTTC
CASSYWTSGRIVGEQFF
>TRBD1|.|TRBV7-2|TRBJ1-2
TGTGCCAGCAGCTCTATTGGGACAGGGGTAGGCTACACCTTC
CASSSIGTGVGYTF
>TRBD2|once|TRBV11-2|TRBJ2-1
TGTGCCAGCAGCTCCCGACCGGGACTAGCGGGAGCTGGTGAGCAGTTCTTC
CASSSRPGLAGAGEQFF
>.|.|TRBV6-5|TRBJ2-7
TGTGCCAGCAGTTACCGAGGCGAGCAGTACTTC
CASSYRGEQYF
>TRBD1|.|TRBV29-1|TRBJ2-7
TGCAGCGTCGGAGAAACAGGGGAGTACGAGCAGTACTTC
CSVGETGEYEQYF
>.|.|TRBV27|TRBJ2-1
TGTGCCAGCAGTCGCTCGGACCTTAGCGGAGGGTCCTACAATGAGCAGTTCTTC
CASSRSDLSGGSYNEQFF
>.|.|TRBV18|TRBJ1-4
TGTGCCAGCTCACCAAGTCGGGTAACAACTAATGAAAAACTGTTTTTT
CASSPSRVTTNEKLFF
>.|.|TRBV2|TRBJ2-1
TGTGCCAGCGGGGGAGCGGGCTCCTACAATGAGCAGTTCTTC
CASGGAGSYNEQFF
>.|.|TRBV25-1|TRBJ1-1
TGTGCCAGCAGTGGGCTGGGGCGAGGGACTGAAGCTTTCTTT
CASSGLGRGTEAFF
>.|.|TRBV30|TRBJ1-2
TGTGCCTGGAGTGAAAGTCCAGCTAACTATGGCTACACCTTC
CAWSESPANYGYTF
>TRBD2|.|TRBV18|TRBJ2-1
TGTGCCAGCTCAGGGGGGGGTAGGAATGAGCAGTTCTTC
CASSGGGRNEQFF
>TRBD1|.|TRBV9|TRBJ2-2
TGTGCCAGCAGCGTAGACGCCAGGGGGCCGACCGGGGAGCTGTTTTTT
CASSVDARGPTGELFF
>.|.|TRBV5-6|TRBJ2-7
TGTGCCAGTGGAAGGAGCTCCTACGAGCAGTACTTC
CASGRSSYEQYF